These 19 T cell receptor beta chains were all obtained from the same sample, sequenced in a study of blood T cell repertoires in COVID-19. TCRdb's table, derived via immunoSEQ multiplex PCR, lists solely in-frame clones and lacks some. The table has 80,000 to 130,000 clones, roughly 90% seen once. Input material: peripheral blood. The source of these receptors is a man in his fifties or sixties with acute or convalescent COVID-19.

Here the CDR3 reads CATSEPTGSEQFF. The CDR3 bases are TGTGCCACCAGTGAACCCACAGGGAGCGAGCAGTTCTTC. V usage is TRBV24-1 and J usage is TRBJ2-1; tentatively, D is TRBD1 (6 bases). Germline V gives CDR1 KGHDR, CDR2 SFDVKD. V lost 4 bases, J lost 10 bases, and 13 bases lay in between. This CDR3 has 13 residues.

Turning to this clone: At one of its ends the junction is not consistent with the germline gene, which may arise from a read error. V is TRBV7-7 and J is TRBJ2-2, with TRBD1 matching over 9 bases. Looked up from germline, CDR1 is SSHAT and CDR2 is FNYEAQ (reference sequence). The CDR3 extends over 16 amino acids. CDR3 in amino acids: CASSTRDRERAGELFF. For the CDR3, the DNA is TGTGCTAGCAGCACGCGGGACAGGGAAAGGGCCGGGGAGCTGTTTTTT.

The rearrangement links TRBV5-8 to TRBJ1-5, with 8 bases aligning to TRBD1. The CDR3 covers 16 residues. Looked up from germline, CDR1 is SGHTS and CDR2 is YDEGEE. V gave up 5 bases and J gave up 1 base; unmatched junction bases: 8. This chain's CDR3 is CASRTYRGISNQPQHF. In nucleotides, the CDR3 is TGTGCCAGCAGGACGTACAGGGGGATAAGCAATCAGCCCCAGCATTTT.

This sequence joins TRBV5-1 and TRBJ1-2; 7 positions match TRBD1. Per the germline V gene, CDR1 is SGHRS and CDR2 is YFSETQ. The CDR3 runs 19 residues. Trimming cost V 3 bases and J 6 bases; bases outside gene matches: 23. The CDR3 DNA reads TGCGCCAGCAGCTCACCCAATCCGGGACAGCTTATAGGTTCGGATGGCTACACCTTC. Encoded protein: CASSSPNPGQLIGSDGYTF. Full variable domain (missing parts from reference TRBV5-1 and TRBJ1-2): KAGVTQTPRYLIKTRGQQVTLSCSPISGHRSVSWYQQTPGQGLQFLFEYFSETQRNKGNFPGRFSGRQFSNSRSEMNVSTLELGDSALYLCASSSPNPGQLIGSDGYTFGSGTRLTVV.

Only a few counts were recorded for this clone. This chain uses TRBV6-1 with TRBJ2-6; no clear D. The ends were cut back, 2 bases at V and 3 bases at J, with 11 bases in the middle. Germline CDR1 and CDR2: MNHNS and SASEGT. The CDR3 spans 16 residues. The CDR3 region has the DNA TGTGCCAGCAGTGAATCCCCCGGAGTTGGGGCCAACGTCCTGACTTTC. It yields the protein CASSESPGVGANVLTF.

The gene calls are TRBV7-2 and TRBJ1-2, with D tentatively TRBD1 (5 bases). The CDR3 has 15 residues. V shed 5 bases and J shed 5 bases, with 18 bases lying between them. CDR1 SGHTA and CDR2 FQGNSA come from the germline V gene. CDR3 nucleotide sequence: TGTGCCAGCAGCCGCGGAGCGGGGGTAGGGTATGGCTACACCTTC. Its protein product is CASSRGAGVGYGYTF.

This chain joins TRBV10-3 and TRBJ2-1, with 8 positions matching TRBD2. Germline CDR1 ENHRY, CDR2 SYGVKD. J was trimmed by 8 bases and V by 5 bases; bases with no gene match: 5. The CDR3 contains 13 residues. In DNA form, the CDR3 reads TGTGCCATCAGTCCCTCGCGGGAGGATGAGCAGTTCTTC. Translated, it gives CAISPSREDEQFF.

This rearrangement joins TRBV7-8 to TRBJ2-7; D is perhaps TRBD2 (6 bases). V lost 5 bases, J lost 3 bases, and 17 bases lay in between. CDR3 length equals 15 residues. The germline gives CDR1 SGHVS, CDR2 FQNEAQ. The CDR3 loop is CASSLRGGNYYEQYV. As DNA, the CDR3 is TGTGCCAGCAGCCTCCGGGGCGGGAATTACTACGAGCAGTACGTC.

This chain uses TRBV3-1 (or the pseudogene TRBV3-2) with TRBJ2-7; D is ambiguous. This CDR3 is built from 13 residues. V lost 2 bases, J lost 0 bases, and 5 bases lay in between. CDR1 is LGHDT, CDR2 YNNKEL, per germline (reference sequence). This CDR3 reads CASSQTGSYEQYV. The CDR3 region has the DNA TGTGCCAGCAGCCAAACTGGCTCCTACGAGCAGTACGTC.

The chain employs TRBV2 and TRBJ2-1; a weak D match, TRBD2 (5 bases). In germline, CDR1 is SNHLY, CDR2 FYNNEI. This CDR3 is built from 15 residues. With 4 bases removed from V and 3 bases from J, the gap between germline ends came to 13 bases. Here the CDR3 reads CASSAQATNYNEQFF. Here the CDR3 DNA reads TGTGCCAGCAGTGCGCAAGCGACTAACTACAATGAGCAGTTCTTC. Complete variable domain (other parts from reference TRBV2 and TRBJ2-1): EPEVTQTPSHQVTQMGQEVILRCVPISNHLYFYWYRQILGQKVEFLVSFYNNEISEKSEIFDDQFSVERPDGSNFTLKIRSTKLEDSAMYFCASSAQATNYNEQFFGPGTRLTVL.

Here the CDR3 reads CASSHADRGKTQYF. As DNA, the CDR3 is TGCGCCAGCAGCCATGCTGACAGGGGGAAGACCCAGTACTTC. The J gene is TRBJ2-5, the V gene TRBV4-1, with 9 bases lining up with TRBD1. The CDR3 consists of 14 residues. The junction had 5 bases not matched to a gene; V was cut back by 3 bases and J by 6 bases. The germline gives CDR1 MGHRA, CDR2 YSYEKL.

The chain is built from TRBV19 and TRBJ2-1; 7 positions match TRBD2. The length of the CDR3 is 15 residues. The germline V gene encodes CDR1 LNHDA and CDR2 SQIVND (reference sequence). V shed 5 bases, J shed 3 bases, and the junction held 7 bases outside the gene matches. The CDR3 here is CASSAQWGGYNEQFF. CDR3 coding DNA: TGTGCCAGTAGTGCCCAATGGGGGGGCTACAATGAGCAGTTCTTC.

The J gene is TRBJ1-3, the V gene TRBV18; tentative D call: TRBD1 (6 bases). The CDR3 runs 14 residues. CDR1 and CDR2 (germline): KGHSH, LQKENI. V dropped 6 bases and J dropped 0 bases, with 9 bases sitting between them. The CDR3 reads CASSQGISGNTIYF. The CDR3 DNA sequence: TGTGCCAGCTCCCAGGGGATCTCTGGAAACACCATATATTTT.

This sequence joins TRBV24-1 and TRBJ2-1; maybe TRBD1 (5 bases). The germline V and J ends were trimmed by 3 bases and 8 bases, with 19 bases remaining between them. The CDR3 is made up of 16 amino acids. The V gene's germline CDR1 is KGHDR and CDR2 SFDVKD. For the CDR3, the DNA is TGTGCCACCAGTGATCCCTCGACAGCAGGTTTCGATGAGCAGTTCTTC. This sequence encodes CATSDPSTAGFDEQFF.

The CDR3 loop reads CAISESGGMETQYF. For the CDR3, the DNA is TGTGCCATCAGTGAGTCAGGGGGCATGGAGACCCAGTACTTC. The chain is built from TRBV10-3 and TRBJ2-5; 7 nucleotides agree with TRBD1. The germline CDR1 and CDR2 sequences are ENHRY and SYGVKD. The CDR3 extends over 14 amino acids. V dropped 0 bases and J dropped 5; count of bases not matched to a gene: 3.

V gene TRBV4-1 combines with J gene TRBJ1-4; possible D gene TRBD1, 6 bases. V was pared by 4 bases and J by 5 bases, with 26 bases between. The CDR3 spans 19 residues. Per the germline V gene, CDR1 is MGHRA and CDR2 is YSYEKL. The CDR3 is CASSRTIRGSQGPNEKLFF. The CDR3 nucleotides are TGCGCCAGCAGCCGCACCATCCGGGGCTCACAGGGCCCAAATGAAAAACTGTTTTTT.

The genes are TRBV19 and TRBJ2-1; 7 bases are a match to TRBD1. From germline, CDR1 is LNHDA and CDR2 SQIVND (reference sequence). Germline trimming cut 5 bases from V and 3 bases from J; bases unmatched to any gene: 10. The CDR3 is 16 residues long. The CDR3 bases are TGTGCCAGTAGTCTCGCCCTGGGACAGTTCTACAATGAGCAGTTCTTC. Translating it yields CASSLALGQFYNEQFF.

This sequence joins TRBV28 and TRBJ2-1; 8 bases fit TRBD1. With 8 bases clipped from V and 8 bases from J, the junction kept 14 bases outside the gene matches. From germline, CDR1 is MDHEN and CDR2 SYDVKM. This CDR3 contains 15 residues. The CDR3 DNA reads TGTGCCAGCCCCCCCCGGCAGGGGGCTCTCGATGAGCAGTTCTTC. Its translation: CASPPRQGALDEQFF.

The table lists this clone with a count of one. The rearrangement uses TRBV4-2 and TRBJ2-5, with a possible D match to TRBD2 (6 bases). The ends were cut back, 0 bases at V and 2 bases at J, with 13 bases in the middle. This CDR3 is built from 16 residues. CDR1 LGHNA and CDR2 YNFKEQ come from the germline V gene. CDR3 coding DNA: TGTGCCAGCAGCCAAGATGCCCTAGCGACTCAAGAGACCCAGTACTTC. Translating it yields CASSQDALATQETQYF.